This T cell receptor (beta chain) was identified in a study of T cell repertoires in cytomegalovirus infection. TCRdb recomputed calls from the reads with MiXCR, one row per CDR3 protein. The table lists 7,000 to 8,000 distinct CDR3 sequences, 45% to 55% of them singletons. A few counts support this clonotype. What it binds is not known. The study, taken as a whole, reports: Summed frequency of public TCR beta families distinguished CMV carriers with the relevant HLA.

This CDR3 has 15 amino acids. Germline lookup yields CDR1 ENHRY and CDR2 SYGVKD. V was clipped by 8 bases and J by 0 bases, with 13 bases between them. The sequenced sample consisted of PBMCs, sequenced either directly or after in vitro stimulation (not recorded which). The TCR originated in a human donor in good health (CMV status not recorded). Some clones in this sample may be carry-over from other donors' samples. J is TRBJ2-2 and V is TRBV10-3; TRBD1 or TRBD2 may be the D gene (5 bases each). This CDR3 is CAIGGSATNTGELFF. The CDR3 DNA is TGTGCCATCGGGGGATCGGCGACGAACACCGGGGAGCTGTTTTTT.